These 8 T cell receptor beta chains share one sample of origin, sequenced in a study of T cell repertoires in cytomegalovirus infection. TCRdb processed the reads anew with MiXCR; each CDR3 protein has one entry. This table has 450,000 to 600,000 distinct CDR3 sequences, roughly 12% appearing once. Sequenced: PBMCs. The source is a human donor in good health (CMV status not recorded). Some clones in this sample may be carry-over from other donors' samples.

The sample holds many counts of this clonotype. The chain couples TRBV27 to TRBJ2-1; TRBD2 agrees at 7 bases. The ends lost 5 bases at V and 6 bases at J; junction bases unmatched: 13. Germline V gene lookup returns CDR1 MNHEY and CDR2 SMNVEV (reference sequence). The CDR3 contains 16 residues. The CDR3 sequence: CASSPPGGRVGNEQFF. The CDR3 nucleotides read TGTGCCAGCAGTCCCCCCGGGGGGAGGGTAGGCAATGAGCAGTTCTTC.

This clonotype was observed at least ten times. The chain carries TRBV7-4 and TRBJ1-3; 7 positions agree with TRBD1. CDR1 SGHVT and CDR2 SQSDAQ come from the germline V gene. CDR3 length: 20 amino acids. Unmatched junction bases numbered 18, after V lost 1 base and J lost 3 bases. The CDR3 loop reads CASSLVRRQGQLNYGNTIYF. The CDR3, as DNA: TGTGCCAGCAGCTTAGTACGGCGACAGGGACAACTAAATTATGGAAACACCATATATTTT. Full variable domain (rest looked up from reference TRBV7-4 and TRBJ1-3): GAGVSQSPRYKVAKRGRDVALRCDSISGHVTLYWYRQTLGQGSEVLTYSQSDAQRDKSGRPSGRFSAERPERSVSTLKIQRTEQGDSAVYLCASSLVRRQGQLNYGNTIYFGEGSWLTVV.

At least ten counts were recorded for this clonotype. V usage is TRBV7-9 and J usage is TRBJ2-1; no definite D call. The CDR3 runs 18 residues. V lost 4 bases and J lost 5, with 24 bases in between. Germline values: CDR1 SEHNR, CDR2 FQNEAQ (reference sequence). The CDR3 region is CASSSHRVRLEWDNEQFF. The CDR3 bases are TGTGCCAGCAGCTCCCACAGAGTCAGGCTAGAATGGGACAATGAGCAGTTCTTC.

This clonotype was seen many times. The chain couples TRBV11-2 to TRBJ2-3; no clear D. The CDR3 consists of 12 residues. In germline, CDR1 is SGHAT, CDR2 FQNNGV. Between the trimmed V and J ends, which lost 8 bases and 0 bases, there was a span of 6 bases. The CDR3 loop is CASGRSTDTQYF. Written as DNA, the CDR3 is TGTGCCAGCGGGCGGAGCACAGATACGCAGTATTTT.

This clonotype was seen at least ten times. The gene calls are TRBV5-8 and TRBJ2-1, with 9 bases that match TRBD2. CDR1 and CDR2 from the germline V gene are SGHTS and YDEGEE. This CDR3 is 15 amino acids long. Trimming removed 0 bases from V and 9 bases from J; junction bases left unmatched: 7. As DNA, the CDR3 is TGTGCCAGCAGCTTGGTTAGCGGGAGACGTAGTGAGCAGTTCTTC. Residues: CASSLVSGRRSEQFF.

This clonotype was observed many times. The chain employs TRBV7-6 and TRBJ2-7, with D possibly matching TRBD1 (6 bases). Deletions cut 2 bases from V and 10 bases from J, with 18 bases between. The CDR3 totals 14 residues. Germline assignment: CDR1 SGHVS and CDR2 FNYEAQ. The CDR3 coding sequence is TGTGCCAGCAGCTTAAGAATAGGGACAACGGAACAGTACTTC. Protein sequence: CASSLRIGTTEQYF.

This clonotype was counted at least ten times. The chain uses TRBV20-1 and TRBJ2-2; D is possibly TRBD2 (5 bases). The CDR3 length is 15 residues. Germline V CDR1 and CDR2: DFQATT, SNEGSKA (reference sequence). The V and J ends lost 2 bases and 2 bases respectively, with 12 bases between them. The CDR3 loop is CSARRAGANTGELFF. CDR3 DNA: TGCAGTGCTAGAAGGGCGGGCGCCAACACCGGGGAGCTGTTTTTT.

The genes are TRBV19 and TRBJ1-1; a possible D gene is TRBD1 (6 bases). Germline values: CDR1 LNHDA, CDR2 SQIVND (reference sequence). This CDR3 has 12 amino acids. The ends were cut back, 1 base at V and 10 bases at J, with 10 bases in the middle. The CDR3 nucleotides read TGTGCCAGTAGTATAGGGGGGCACGGAGCTTTCTTT. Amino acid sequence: CASSIGGHGAFF.